Listed here is a single T cell receptor (beta chain). Antigen: not known. The data were obtained in a study of tumor-infiltrating lymphocytes in primary liver carcinoma. Study-level background: Spanning 30 to 69 years of age, the patients were men and women.

Co-extracting RNA and DNA was done with about 20-34 mg of unsorted bulk tissue as input. TCR beta cDNA was prepared out of roughly 490 ng total RNA by means of a constant-region primer. Three nested multiplex PCR rounds, a slightly modified ARM-PCR, produced the libraries for TCR beta. TRBV1-TRBV30 forward primers paired with a C-beta reverse primer were used in the first two PCR rounds, which ran roughly 9 cycles each. TCRdb re-called the multiplex PCR reads with MiXCR, one entry per CDR3 protein. The sample contains 95,000 to 150,000 distinct CDR3 sequences, around 70% of which appear only once. Germline V gene lookup returns CDR1 SGHTA and CDR2 FQGTGA. With 2 bases clipped from V and 0 bases from J, the junction kept 6 bases outside the gene matches. CDR3 size: 17 residues. Overall study findings and caveats: Reduced overlap was seen in tumor-adjacent and tumor-blood pairs versus tumor region pairs. The top-250-clone fraction was significantly higher in tumors than in blood (p = 0.039).

The sequenced sample was tumor-adjacent normal liver tissue. This clonotype was obtained from a woman in her sixties or seventies with primary liver carcinoma and hepatitis B virus infection. The chain couples TRBV7-3 to TRBJ2-1; 8 bases match TRBD1. The CDR3 DNA reads TGTGCCAGCAGCTTACGGGCCGGACAGGGCTCCTACAATGAGCAGTTCTTC. The encoded protein is CASSLRAGQGSYNEQFF.